The rows below give T cell receptor beta chains drawn from one sample of a study of OX40 agonist ivuxolimab in advanced cancers. Libraries were prepared by immunoSEQ multiplex PCR; TCRdb keeps only in-frame clonotypes and omits some of them. The sample records roughly 70,000 clones, approximately 89% being singletons. The sequenced sample was CD4+ or CD8+ T cells sorted from blood, obtained in a trial of the OX40 agonist ivuxolimab. The receptors stem from an adult with an advanced solid tumor such as melanoma, head and neck, liver or kidney cancer. Each CDR3 is given with its conserved first and last residue. The D gene is left open where the match is weak. Size tells how often a clone was seen (once, few, many) or the class of an expanded clone, and some rows leave it out.

TRBV7-2	TRBJ2-2	NA	few	CASSPRRTTGELFF	TGTGCCAGCAGCCCCAGACGGACCACCGGGGAGCTGTTTTTT
TRBV2	TRBJ2-3	TRBD1	few	CASSVLGQGADTQYF	TGTGCCAGCAGTGTCTTGGGACAGGGTGCAGATACGCAGTATTTT
TRBV29-1	TRBJ1-2	NA	NA	CSVEERKGARGYTF	TGCAGCGTTGAAGAGAGAAAGGGAGCGCGGGGCTACACCTTC
TRBV6-1	TRBJ1-1	NA	NA	CASIAGHGNTEAFF	TGTGCCAGCATAGCAGGGCATGGGAACACTGAAGCTTTCTTT
TRBV11-2	TRBJ1-1	NA	NA	CASSLGDRQAFF	TGTGCCAGCAGCTTGGGGGACCGTCAAGCTTTCTTT
TRBV4-1	TRBJ2-5	TRBD1	NA	CASSQEATRGPGETQYF	TGCGCCAGCAGCCAAGAGGCCACAAGGGGGCCTGGGGAGACCCAGTACTTC
TRBV27	TRBJ2-6	TRBD1	NA	CASSYRGPGANVLTF	TGTGCCAGCAGTTACAGGGGACCCGGGGCCAACGTCCTGACTTTC
TRBV7-6	TRBJ2-3	NA	NA	CASSFNTDTQYF	TGTGCCAGCAGCTTCAACACAGATACGCAGTATTTT
TRBV6-5	TRBJ1-1	TRBD1	NA	CASSFTGGHEQAFF	TGTGCCAGCAGTTTTACAGGGGGCCACGAACAAGCTTTCTTT
TRBV27	TRBJ2-5	NA	NA	CASSLGGGGGEETQYF	TGTGCCAGCAGCCTAGGGGGCGGGGGCGGGGAGGAGACCCAGTACTTC
TRBV20-1	TRBJ2-5	NA	NA	CSARFQETQYF	TGCAGTGCTAGATTCCAAGAGACCCAGTACTTC
TRBV28	TRBJ2-2	NA	NA	CASIQSRVLTGELFF	TGTGCCAGCATCCAGAGTCGGGTTCTCACCGGGGAGCTGTTTTTT
TRBV5-4	TRBJ2-5	TRBD1	NA	CASSSGQGGETQYF	TGTGCCAGCAGCTCGGGACAGGGGGGGGAGACCCAGTACTTC
TRBV5-1	TRBJ2-2	TRBD2	NA	CASSLGLAGGGELFF	TGCGCCAGCAGCTTGGGCCTAGCGGGGGGCGGGGAGCTGTTTTTT
TRBV18	TRBJ2-5	NA	NA	CASSPSMQETQYF	TGTGCCAGCTCACCAAGCATGCAAGAGACCCAGTACTTC
TRBV11-3	TRBJ2-3	NA	NA	CASSFGATDTQYF	TGTGCCAGCAGCTTTGGTGCCACAGATACGCAGTATTTT
TRBV5-1	TRBJ2-2	TRBD1	NA	CASSTQGANTGELFF	TGCGCCAGCAGCACCCAGGGGGCCAACACCGGGGAGCTGTTTTTT
TRBV5-1	TRBJ2-1	TRBD2	NA	CASSRAPGLGGAGNEQFF	TGCGCCAGCAGCCGGGCCCCGGGACTAGGGGGGGCGGGCAATGAGCAGTTCTTC
TRBV5-1	TRBJ2-3	TRBD2	once	CASSFAGTSLPDTQYF	TGCGCCAGCAGCTTCGCCGGGACTAGCCTCCCCGATACGCAGTATTTT
TRBV5-5	TRBJ2-3	TRBD1	NA	CASSSSRGSDTQYF	TGTGCCAGCAGCTCCAGCAGGGGGTCGGATACGCAGTATTTT
TRBV6-1	TRBJ1-5	NA	NA	CASSVGRDLPQHF	TGTGCCAGCAGTGTAGGGAGGGACCTGCCCCAGCATTTT
TRBV5-1	TRBJ2-7	NA	NA	CASSLEEATSYEQYF	TGCGCCAGCAGCTTGGAGGAGGCAACCTCCTACGAGCAGTACTTC
TRBV5-1	TRBJ2-4	NA	NA	CASSPSGGWENIQYF	TGCGCCAGCAGCCCCTCAGGTGGGTGGGAAAACATTCAGTACTTC
TRBV6-5	TRBJ1-1	TRBD1	NA	CASSSGTGTNTEAFF	TGTGCCAGCAGCTCCGGGACAGGGACTAACACTGAAGCTTTCTTT
TRBV5-6	TRBJ2-3	TRBD2	NA	CASSSSGSVPSTDTQYF	TGTGCCAGCAGCTCAAGCGGGAGCGTACCTAGCACAGATACGCAGTATTTT
TRBV5-4	TRBJ1-2	NA	NA	CASSLGSGGIVLYGYTF	TGTGCCAGCAGCTTGGGAAGTGGGGGAATCGTCCTCTATGGCTACACCTTC
TRBV5-8	TRBJ1-4	TRBD1	NA	CASSSRTGNEKLFF	TGTGCCAGCAGCTCGCGGACAGGGAATGAAAAACTGTTTTTT
TRBV25-1	TRBJ2-5	TRBD2	NA	CASGLWGGPQETQYF	TGTGCCAGCGGCCTCTGGGGGGGACCCCAAGAGACCCAGTACTTC
TRBV9	TRBJ2-2	NA	NA	CASSVVVGADTGELFF	TGTGCCAGCAGCGTAGTCGTAGGGGCGGACACCGGGGAGCTGTTTTTT
TRBV28	TRBJ1-2	NA	once	CASSPGQYYGYTF	TGTGCCAGCAGCCCGGGGCAGTACTATGGCTACACCTTC
TRBV6-1	TRBJ2-5	TRBD2	NA	CASSEVGSGGRGTQYF	TGTGCCAGCAGTGAAGTAGGGAGCGGGGGGAGGGGGACCCAGTACTTC
TRBV9	TRBJ1-2	NA	NA	CASSVATDNYGYTF	TGTGCCAGCAGCGTAGCCACCGACAACTATGGCTACACCTTC
TRBV10-1	TRBJ1-6	NA	NA	CASKPPDQYNSPLHF	TGCGCCAGCAAACCCCCCGATCAGTATAATTCACCCCTCCACTTT
TRBV27	TRBJ2-1	NA	NA	CASSKAGLSYNEQFF	TGTGCCAGCAGTAAGGCGGGCCTCTCCTACAATGAGCAGTTCTTC
TRBV18	TRBJ1-4	TRBD1	NA	CASSPTGNVEKLFF	TGTGCCAGCTCACCGACAGGGAATGTTGAAAAACTGTTTTTT
TRBV18	TRBJ1-4	NA	NA	CASSPGAGDLGKLFF	TGTGCCAGCTCACCAGGGGCAGGGGACTTGGGAAAACTGTTTTTT
TRBV2	TRBJ2-1	NA	NA	CASSEGLYNEQFF	TGTGCCAGCAGTGAAGGGCTATACAATGAGCAGTTCTTC
TRBV27	TRBJ2-5	NA	NA	CASSFNGAQETQYF	TGTGCCAGCAGTTTCAACGGCGCCCAAGAGACCCAGTACTTC
TRBV18	TRBJ2-5	TRBD2	NA	CASSPPGLQETQYF	TGTGCCAGCTCCCCCCCGGGACTACAAGAGACCCAGTACTTC
TRBV2	TRBJ1-2	NA	once	CASSEFRRDDGYTF	TGTGCCAGCAGCGAGTTTCGGAGGGACGATGGCTACACCTTC
TRBV7-3	TRBJ2-2	TRBD1	NA	CASSPRGQGYPGELFF	TGTGCCAGCAGTCCTAGGGGACAGGGTTACCCCGGGGAGCTGTTTTTT
TRBV7-9	TRBJ1-6	NA	NA	CASSSDTNNSPLHF	TGTGCCAGCAGCTCGGACACAAACAATTCACCCCTCCACTTT
TRBV28	TRBJ2-7	NA	NA	CASSLGGRKQYF	TGTGCCAGCAGTTTAGGCGGGCGGAAACAGTACTTC
TRBV2	TRBJ2-2	NA	NA	CASSDRTNTGELFF	TGTGCCAGCAGTGATCGGACGAACACCGGGGAGCTGTTTTTT
TRBV28	TRBJ1-1	NA	NA	CASSLSWGDGNEAFF	TGTGCCAGCAGTTTATCATGGGGCGACGGAAATGAAGCTTTCTTT